These 11 T cell receptor beta chains originate from one sample sequenced in a study of T cell changes during pregnancy in multiple sclerosis. The method was immunoSEQ multiplex PCR; TCRdb's version includes in-frame clones alone and lacks a portion of them. The sample carries tens of thousands of clones, 94% recorded once. Sample: peripheral blood, taken in the third trimester of pregnancy. These receptors all come from a female donor with multiple sclerosis, enrolled in a pregnancy study.

The V and J genes are TRBV5-4 and TRBJ2-5; 7 nucleotides agree with TRBD2. V lost 4 bases to trimming and J lost 2 bases; unmatched junction nucleotides: 8. Germline V gene sequence: CDR1 SGHNT, CDR2 YYREEE (reference sequence). The CDR3 totals 15 residues. The CDR3 reads CASSQVVAGQETQYF. CDR3 DNA sequence: TGTGCCAGCAGCCAGGTGGTAGCGGGTCAAGAGACCCAGTACTTC.

J is TRBJ2-7 and V is TRBV5-1; 12 positions match TRBD2. This CDR3 region has 15 residues. CDR1 is SGHRS and CDR2 is YFSETQ in the germline V gene. The V segment lost 4 bases and the J segment 5 bases; nucleotides outside the gene matches: 7. CDR3 in amino acids: CASSVRLAGVDEQYF. In nucleotides, the CDR3 is TGCGCCAGCAGCGTCCGACTAGCGGGAGTCGACGAGCAGTACTTC.

The chain links TRBV4-1 to TRBJ2-3; maybe TRBD2 (7 bases). This CDR3 is built from 15 residues. CDR1 is MGHRA and CDR2 is YSYEKL in the germline V gene. V shed 0 bases and J shed 4 bases, with 11 bases lying between them. The CDR3 reads CASSQERGGADTQYF. In nucleotides, the CDR3 is TGCGCCAGCAGCCAAGAAAGGGGGGGCGCAGATACGCAGTATTTT.

The chain is built from TRBV18 and TRBJ2-1; TRBD2 matches at 7 bases. V trimming: 2 bases; J trimming: 5 bases; junction bases outside the gene matches: 3. Germline V gene lookup returns CDR1 KGHSH and CDR2 LQKENI. The CDR3 is made up of 14 amino acids. CDR3 nucleotides: TGTGCCAGCTCACCAGGGCTAGCGGACAATGAGCAGTTCTTC. It yields the protein CASSPGLADNEQFF.

The DNA for the CDR3 is TGTGCCACCCGAACCGGGGGGACTGAAGCTTTCTTT. This gives the protein CATRTGGTEAFF. The rearrangement links TRBV6-6 to TRBJ1-1; the D gene is possibly TRBD1 (5 bases). The germline V gene encodes CDR1 MNHNY and CDR2 SVGAGI (reference sequence). Trimming cost V 10 bases and J 5 bases, with 14 bases left between them. CDR3 size: 12 residues.

The chain uses TRBV13 and TRBJ2-7; 11 bases map to TRBD2. The CDR3 spans 18 residues. V dropped 7 bases and J dropped 0; count of bases not matched to a gene: 14. The germline V gene encodes CDR1 PRHDT and CDR2 FYEKMQ (reference sequence). The DNA for the CDR3 is TGTGCCAGCACATTCAGGTCGACTAGCGGGACCAGCTCCTACGAGCAGTACTTC. Its translation is CASTFRSTSGTSSYEQYF.

The chain carries TRBV6-1 and TRBJ1-5; D is unclear. Trimming shortened V by 2 bases and J by 6 bases, and 11 bases separated the two germline ends. CDR3 length equals 14 residues. Germline loops: CDR1 MNHNS, CDR2 SASEGT. CDR3 coding DNA: TGTGCCAGCAGTGAAAGGGTCGGGGTTCAGCCCCAGCATTTT. It is translated as CASSERVGVQPQHF.

The rearrangement joins TRBV7-9 to TRBJ2-5; TRBD1 matches at 10 bases. There are 16 residues in the CDR3. Germline CDR1 reads SEHNR; CDR2 reads FQNEAQ (reference sequence). The V and J ends lost 5 bases and 2 bases, in that order; junction bases with no gene match: 8. CDR3 DNA: TGTGCCAGCAGCGACGACAGGGGGCGGCGACAAGAGACCCAGTACTTC. Protein sequence: CASSDDRGRRQETQYF. Combining the CDR3 with reference TRBV7-9 and TRBJ2-5 gives the whole variable domain DTGVSQNPRHKITKRGQNVTFRCDPISEHNRLYWYRQTLGQGPEFLTYFQNEAQLEKSRLLSDRFSAERPKGSFSTLEIQRTEQGDSAMYLCASSDDRGRRQETQYFGPGTRLLVL.

This chain uses TRBV9 with TRBJ2-7; 10 bases line up with TRBD1. Losses at the gene ends were 3 bases for V and 2 bases for J; bases not matched to a gene: 2. CDR3 length equals 14 residues. The germline V gene has CDR1 SGDLS and CDR2 YYNGEE. Written as DNA, the CDR3 is TGTGCCAGCAGCGCGGGACAGGGGACCTACGAGCAGTACTTC. Translating it yields CASSAGQGTYEQYF. Complete variable domain (other parts from reference TRBV9 and TRBJ2-7): DSGVTQTPKHLITATGQRVTLRCSPRSGDLSVYWYQQSLDQGLQFLIQYYNGEERAKGNILERFSAQQFPDLHSELNLSSLELGDSALYFCASSAGQGTYEQYFGPGTRLTVT.

The chain employs TRBV6-5 and TRBJ2-7, with D perhaps matching TRBD1 (5 bases). Germline lookup yields CDR1 MNHEY and CDR2 SVGAGI. Trimming stripped 0 bases from V and 1 base from J, with 10 bases between. The CDR3 contains 15 residues. The CDR3: CASSYSTAGSYEQYF. The CDR3 bases are TGTGCCAGCAGTTACTCGACAGCCGGTTCCTACGAGCAGTACTTC.

The chain uses TRBV5-1 and TRBJ2-7; 9 nucleotides agree with TRBD2. Germline V CDR1 and CDR2: SGHRS, YFSETQ. J was trimmed by 5 bases and V by 4 bases; bases with no gene match: 10. The CDR3 is made up of 15 amino acids. DNA of the CDR3: TGCGCCAGCAGCGTAATGGCTAGCGGGGCCCACGAGCAGTACTTC. This sequence encodes CASSVMASGAHEQYF.